Listed below are T cell receptor beta chains from one sample, sequenced in a study of blood T cell repertoires in COVID-19. Profiled with immunoSEQ multiplex PCR; TCRdb holds only in-frame clones, not every one. The data show roughly 380,000 clones, roughly 90% seen once. Sequenced material: peripheral blood. The receptors derive from a woman aged 55-70 years with COVID-19, enrolled during active disease. The CDR3 runs from the conserved cysteine through the conserved F or W. The D gene is left open where the match is weak.

-	TRBV7-3	TRBJ2-7	TGTGCCAGCAGCTTAGGGCCGAGCAGCAGCTCCTACGAGCAGTACTTC	CASSLGPSSSSYEQYF
TRBD1	TRBV6-5	TRBJ2-1	TGTGCCAGCTGCCGGACAGGATTCTACAATGAGCAGTTCTTC	CASCRTGFYNEQFF
TRBD1	TRBV2	TRBJ2-7	TGTGCCAGCACTGGCCGGACAGGGGTACACGAGCAGTACTTC	CASTGRTGVHEQYF
-	TRBV10-3	TRBJ2-7	TGTGCCATCGCTGAACGGAGCGAGCAGTACTTC	CAIAERSEQYF
-	TRBV4-2	TRBJ1-1	TGTGCCAGCAGCCAAGAATGGAGCAGTTGGTCTGCTTTCTTT	CASSQEWSSWSAFF
TRBD1	TRBV7-8	TRBJ1-1	TGTGCCAGCAGCACCGACAGGGACACTGAAGCTTTCTTT	CASSTDRDTEAFF
-	TRBV27	TRBJ2-7	TGTGCCAGCAGACCTCTGGTGGGGGGACCCTACGAGCAGTACTTC	CASRPLVGGPYEQYF
-	TRBV12-3/TRBV12-4	TRBJ1-1	TGTGCCAGCAGTTTCTCGGGGATTTCAGTTTTCTTT	CASSFSGISVFF
TRBD1	TRBV18	TRBJ1-1	TGTGCCAGCTCTTTGGGACAGACTACGAACACTGAAGCTTTCTTT	CASSLGQTTNTEAFF
-	TRBV4-2	TRBJ2-1	TGTGCCAGCAGCCCAACGGTGAGCTCCTACAATGAGCAGTTCTTC	CASSPTVSSYNEQFF
TRBD1	TRBV18	TRBJ1-2	TGTGCCAGCTCCACAGGGGGCCGTTATGGCTACACCTTC	CASSTGGRYGYTF
-	TRBV12-2	TRBJ1-2	TGTGCAAGTCGCCCGCTCGGATGGAGGAAAGACGAATTGGGCTACACCTTC	CASRPLGWRKDELGYTF